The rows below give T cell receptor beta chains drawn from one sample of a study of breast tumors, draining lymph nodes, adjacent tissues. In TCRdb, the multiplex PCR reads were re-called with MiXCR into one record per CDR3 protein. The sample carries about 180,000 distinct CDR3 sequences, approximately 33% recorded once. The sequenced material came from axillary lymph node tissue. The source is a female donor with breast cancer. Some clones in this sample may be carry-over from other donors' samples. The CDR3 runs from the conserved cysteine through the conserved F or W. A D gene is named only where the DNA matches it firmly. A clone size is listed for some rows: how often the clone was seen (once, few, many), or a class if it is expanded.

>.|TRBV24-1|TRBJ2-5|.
TGTGCCACCAGTGACTACAGGAGGACAGAGACCCAGTACTTC
CATSDYRRTETQYF
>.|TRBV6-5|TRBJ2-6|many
TGTGCCAGCAGTTACTCGATTACAGGCCTTCCCTCTGGGGCCAACGTCCTGACTTTC
CASSYSITGLPSGANVLTF
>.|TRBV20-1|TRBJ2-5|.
TGCAGTGCTAGTGTACGGTTAGAGACCCAGTACTTC
CSASVRLETQYF
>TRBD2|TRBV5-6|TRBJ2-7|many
TGTGCCAGCAGCTTGGAAGCCGCGACTAGCGTCTCCTACGAGCAGTACTTC
CASSLEAATSVSYEQYF
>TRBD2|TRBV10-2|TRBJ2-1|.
TGCGCCAGCCAAGAAGCGGGAGGGATCTCTGATGAGCAGTTCTTC
CASQEAGGISDEQFF
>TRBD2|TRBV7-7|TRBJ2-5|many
TGTGCTAGCAGCTTACTCCACCGGGGGGGAGAGACCCAGTACTTC
CASSLLHRGGETQYF
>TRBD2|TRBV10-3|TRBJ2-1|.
TGTGCCACGGACAGGGAAGGAAGAGCAGTTACTCCCCTAGCGGGGGCCGACAATGAGCAGTTCTTC
CATDREGRAVTPLAGADNEQFF
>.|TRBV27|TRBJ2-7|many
TGTGCCAGCAGTTCTGTGGGCCAGTACGAGCAGTACTTC
CASSSVGQYEQYF
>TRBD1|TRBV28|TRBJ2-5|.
TGTGCCAGCAGCTTTTCCCCGGACAGGGGGCTTCGGGAGACCCAGTACTTC
CASSFSPDRGLRETQYF
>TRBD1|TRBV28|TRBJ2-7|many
TGTGCCAGTCGAGGGGGCGGGTCTCGTTGGGAGCAGTACTTC
CASRGGGSRWEQYF
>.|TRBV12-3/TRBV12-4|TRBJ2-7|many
TGTGCCAGCAGTTTATCCCAGGGGCTCTCCGAGCAGTACTTC
CASSLSQGLSEQYF
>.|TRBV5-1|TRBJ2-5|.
.
CASRGGLNTEAFFGQETQYF
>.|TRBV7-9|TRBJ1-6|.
.
CASSFYICSARDRTGESSPLHF
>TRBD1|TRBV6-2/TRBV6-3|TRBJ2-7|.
TGTGCCAGCAGTCCACACGGGACAGGGTCCCACGAGCAGTACTTC
CASSPHGTGSHEQYF
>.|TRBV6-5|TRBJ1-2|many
TGTGCCAGCAGTTGGGGTGGGGGAGGCTACACCTTC
CASSWGGGGYTF
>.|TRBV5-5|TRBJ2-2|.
TGTGCCAGCGTCTGGGGGCTGTTTTTT
CASVWGLFF